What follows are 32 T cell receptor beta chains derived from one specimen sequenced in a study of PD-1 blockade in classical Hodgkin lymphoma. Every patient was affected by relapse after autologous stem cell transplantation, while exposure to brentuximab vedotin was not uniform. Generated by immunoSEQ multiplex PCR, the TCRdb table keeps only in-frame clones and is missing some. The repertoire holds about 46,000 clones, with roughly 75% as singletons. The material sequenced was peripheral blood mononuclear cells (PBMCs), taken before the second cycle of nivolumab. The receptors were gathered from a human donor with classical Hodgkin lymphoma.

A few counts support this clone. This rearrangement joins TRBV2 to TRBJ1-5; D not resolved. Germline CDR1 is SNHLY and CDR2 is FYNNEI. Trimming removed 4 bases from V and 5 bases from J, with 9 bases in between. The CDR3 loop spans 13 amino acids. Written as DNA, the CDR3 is TGTGCCAGCAGTGCGTCGCGGGATCAGCCCCAGCATTTT. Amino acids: CASSASRDQPQHF.

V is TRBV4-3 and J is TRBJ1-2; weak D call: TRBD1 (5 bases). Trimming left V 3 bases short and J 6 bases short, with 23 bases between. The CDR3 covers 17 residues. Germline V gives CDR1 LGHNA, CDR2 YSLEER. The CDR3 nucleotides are TGCGCCAGCAGCCACCAGTTTATGACAGAAGATTTTGATGGCTACACCTTC. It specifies CASSHQFMTEDFDGYTF.

The CDR3 loop is CASSVDAGGVRTEAFF. The CDR3 nucleotides read TGTGCCAGCAGCGTAGATGCAGGGGGCGTTCGTACTGAAGCTTTCTTT. The J gene is TRBJ1-1, the V gene TRBV9; TRBD1 matches 8 bases. V lost 0 bases and J lost 5; bases outside the gene matches: 9. This CDR3 has 16 amino acids. CDR1 is SGDLS and CDR2 is YYNGEE in the germline V gene.

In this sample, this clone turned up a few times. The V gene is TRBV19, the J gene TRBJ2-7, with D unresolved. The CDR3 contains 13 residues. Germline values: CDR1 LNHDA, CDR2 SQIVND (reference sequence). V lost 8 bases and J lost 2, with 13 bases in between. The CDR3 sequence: CASSEPETYEQYF. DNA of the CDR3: TGTGCCAGTTCAGAACCGGAGACCTACGAGCAGTACTTC.

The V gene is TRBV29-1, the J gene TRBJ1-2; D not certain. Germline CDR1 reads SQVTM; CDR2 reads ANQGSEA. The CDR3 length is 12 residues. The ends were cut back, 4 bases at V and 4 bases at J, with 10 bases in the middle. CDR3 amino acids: CSVGPDGYGYTF. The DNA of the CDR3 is TGCAGCGTTGGGCCGGACGGCTATGGCTACACCTTC.

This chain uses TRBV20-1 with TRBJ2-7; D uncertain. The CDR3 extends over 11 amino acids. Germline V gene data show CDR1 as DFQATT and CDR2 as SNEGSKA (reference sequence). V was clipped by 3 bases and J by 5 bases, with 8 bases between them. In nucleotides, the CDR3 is TGCAGTGCTAGTAACCCTAACGAGCAGTACTTC. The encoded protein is CSASNPNEQYF.

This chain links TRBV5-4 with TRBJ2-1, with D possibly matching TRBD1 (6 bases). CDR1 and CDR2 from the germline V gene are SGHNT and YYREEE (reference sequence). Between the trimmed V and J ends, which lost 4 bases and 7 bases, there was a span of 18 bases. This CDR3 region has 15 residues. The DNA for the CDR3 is TGTGCCAGCAGCCCGGGACAAGCTAGGTCAAATGAGCAGTTCTTC. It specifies CASSPGQARSNEQFF.

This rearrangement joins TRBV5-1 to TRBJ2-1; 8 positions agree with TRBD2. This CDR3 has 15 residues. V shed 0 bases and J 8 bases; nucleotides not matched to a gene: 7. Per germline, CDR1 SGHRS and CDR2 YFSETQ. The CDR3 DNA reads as TGCGCCAGCAGCTTGGCGAGCGGGAGTATGGATGAGCAGTTCTTC. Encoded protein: CASSLASGSMDEQFF. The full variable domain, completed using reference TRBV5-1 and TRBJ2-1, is KAGVTQTPRYLIKTRGQQVTLSCSPISGHRSVSWYQQTPGQGLQFLFEYFSETQRNKGNFPGRFSGRQFSNSRSEMNVSTLELGDSALYLCASSLASGSMDEQFFGPGTRLTVL.

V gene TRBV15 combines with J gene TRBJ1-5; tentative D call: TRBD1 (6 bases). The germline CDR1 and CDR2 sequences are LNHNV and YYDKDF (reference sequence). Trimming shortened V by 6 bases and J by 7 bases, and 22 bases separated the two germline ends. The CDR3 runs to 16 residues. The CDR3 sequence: CATSLIKDSRAQPQHF. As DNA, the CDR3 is TGTGCCACCAGTCTAATAAAGGACAGCAGGGCGCAGCCCCAGCATTTT.

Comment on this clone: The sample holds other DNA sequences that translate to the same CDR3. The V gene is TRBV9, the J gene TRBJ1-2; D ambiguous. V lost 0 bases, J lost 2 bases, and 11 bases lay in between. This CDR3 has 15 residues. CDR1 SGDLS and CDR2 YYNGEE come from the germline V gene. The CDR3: CASSVEGTLNYGYTF. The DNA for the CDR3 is TGTGCCAGCAGCGTAGAGGGAACACTCAACTATGGCTACACCTTC.

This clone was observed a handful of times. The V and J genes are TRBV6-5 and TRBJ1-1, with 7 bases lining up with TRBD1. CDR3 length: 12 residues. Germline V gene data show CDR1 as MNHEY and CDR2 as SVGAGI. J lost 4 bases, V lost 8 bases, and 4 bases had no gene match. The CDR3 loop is CASRTGITEAFF. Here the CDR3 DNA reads TGTGCCAGCCGGACAGGCATCACTGAAGCTTTCTTT.

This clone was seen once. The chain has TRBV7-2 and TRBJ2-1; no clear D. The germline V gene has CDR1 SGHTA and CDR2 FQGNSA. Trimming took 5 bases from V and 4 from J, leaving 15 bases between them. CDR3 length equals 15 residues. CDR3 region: CASSRLEIRYNEQFF. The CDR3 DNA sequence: TGTGCCAGCAGCCGACTGGAAATACGATACAATGAGCAGTTCTTC.

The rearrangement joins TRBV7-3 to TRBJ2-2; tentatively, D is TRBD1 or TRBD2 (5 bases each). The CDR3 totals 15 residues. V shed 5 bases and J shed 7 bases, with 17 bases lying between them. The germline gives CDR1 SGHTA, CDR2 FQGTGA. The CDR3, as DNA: TGTGCCAGCAGCCTCGGGGCCCTTCCGGACGGGGAGCTGTTTTTT. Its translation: CASSLGALPDGELFF.

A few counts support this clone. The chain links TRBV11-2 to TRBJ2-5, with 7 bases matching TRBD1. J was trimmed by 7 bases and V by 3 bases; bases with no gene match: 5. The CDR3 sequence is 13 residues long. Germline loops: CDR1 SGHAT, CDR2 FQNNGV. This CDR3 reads CASSFDRAGTQYF. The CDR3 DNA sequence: TGTGCCAGCAGCTTCGACAGGGCGGGGACCCAGTACTTC.

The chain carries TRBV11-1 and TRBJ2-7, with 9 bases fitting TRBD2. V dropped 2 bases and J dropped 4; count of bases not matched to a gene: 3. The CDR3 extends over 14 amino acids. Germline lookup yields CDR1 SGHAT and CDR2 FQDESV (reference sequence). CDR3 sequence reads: CASSLLAGSYEQYF. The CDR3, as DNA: TGTGCCAGCAGCTTACTAGCGGGATCTTACGAGCAGTACTTC.

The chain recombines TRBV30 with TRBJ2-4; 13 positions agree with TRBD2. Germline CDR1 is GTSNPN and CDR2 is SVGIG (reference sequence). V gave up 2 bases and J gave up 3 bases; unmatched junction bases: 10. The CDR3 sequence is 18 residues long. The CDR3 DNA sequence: TGTGCCTGGAGTAAAGGACTAGCGGGAGAAGCGGACAAAAACATTCAGTACTTC. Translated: CAWSKGLAGEADKNIQYF.

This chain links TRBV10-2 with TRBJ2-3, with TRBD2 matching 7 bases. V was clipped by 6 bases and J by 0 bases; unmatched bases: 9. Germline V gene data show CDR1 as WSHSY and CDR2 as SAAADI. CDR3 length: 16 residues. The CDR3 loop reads CASRDLADRSTDTQYF. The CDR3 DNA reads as TGCGCCAGCAGAGATCTAGCGGATAGAAGCACAGATACGCAGTATTTT.

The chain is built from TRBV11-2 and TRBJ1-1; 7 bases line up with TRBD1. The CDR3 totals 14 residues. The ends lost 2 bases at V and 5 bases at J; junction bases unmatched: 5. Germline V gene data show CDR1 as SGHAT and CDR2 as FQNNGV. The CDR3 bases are TGTGCCAGCAGCTTAAGGGGGCTGGGGACTGAAGCTTTCTTT. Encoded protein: CASSLRGLGTEAFF.

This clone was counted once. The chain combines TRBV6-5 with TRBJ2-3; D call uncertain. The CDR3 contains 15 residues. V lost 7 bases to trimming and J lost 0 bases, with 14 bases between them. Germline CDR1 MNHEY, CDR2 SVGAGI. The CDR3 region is CASIAADTSTDTQYF. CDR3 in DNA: TGTGCCAGCATCGCAGCTGATACTAGCACAGATACGCAGTATTTT.

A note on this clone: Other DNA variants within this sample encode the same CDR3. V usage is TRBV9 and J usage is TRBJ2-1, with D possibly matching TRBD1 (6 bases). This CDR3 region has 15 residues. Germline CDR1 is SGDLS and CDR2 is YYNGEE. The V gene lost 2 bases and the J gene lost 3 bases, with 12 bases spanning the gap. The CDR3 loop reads CASSVRGGNYNEQFF. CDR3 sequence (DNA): TGTGCCAGCAGCGTCCGAGGGGGAAACTACAATGAGCAGTTCTTC.

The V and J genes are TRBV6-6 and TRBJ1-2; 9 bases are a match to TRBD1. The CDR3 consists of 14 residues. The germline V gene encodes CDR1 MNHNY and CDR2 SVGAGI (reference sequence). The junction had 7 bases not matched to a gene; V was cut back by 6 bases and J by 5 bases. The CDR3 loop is CASSLLTGGYGYTF. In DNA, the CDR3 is TGTGCCAGCAGCCTCTTGACAGGGGGATATGGCTACACCTTC.

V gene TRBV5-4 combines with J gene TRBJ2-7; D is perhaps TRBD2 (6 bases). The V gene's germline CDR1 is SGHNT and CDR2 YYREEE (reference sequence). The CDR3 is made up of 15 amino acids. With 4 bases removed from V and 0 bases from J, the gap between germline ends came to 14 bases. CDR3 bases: TGTGCCAGCAGCGGGGGACTGACTAGCTCCTACGAGCAGTACTTC. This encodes CASSGGLTSSYEQYF.

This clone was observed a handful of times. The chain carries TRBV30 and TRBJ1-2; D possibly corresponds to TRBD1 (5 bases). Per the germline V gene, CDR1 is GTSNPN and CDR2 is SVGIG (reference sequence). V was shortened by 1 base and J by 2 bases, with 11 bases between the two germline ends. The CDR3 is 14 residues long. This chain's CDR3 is CAWSGARGNYGYTF. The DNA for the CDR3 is TGTGCCTGGAGTGGGGCTCGGGGCAACTATGGCTACACCTTC.

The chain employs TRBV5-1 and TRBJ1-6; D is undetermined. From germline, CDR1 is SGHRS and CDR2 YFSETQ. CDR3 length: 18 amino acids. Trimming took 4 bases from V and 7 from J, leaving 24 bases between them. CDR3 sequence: CASSHSGLSDPSNSPLHF. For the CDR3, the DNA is TGCGCCAGCAGCCACTCCGGACTATCAGATCCTTCAAATTCACCCCTCCACTTT.

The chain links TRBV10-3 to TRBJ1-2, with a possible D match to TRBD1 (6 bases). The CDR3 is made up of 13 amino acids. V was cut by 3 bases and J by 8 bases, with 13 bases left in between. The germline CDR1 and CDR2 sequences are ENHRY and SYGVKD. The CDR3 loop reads CAISDTGSPGYTF. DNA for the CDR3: TGTGCCATCAGTGATACAGGGTCACCGGGCTACACCTTC.

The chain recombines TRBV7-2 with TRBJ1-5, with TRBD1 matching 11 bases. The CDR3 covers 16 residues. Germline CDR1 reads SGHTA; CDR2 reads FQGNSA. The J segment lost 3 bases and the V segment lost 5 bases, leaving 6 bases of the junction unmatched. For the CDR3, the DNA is TGTGCCAGCAGCCGGGACAGGGGGGGATTCAATCAGCCCCAGCATTTT. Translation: CASSRDRGGFNQPQHF.

This CDR3 reads CASSTSSGLGSYEQYF. The CDR3 DNA reads as TGTGCCAGCAGTACCTCTAGCGGTCTGGGGTCCTACGAGCAGTACTTC. This chain uses TRBV6-6 with TRBJ2-7; 7 bases line up with TRBD2. Losses at the gene ends were 5 bases for V and 1 base for J; bases not matched to a gene: 11. This CDR3 has 16 amino acids. CDR1 is MNHNY and CDR2 is SVGAGI in the germline V gene (reference sequence).

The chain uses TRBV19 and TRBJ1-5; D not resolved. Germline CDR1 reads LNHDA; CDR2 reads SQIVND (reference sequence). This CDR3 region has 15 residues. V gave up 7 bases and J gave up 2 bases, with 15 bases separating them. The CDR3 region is CASIADGERNQPQHF. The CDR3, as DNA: TGTGCCAGTATTGCGGACGGTGAACGCAATCAGCCCCAGCATTTT.

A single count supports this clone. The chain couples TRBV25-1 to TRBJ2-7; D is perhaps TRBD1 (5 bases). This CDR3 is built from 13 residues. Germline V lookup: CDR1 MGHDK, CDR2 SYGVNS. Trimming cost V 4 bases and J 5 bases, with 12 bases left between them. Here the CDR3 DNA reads TGTGCCAGCAGTGCAGGGCTTGGGAACGAGCAGTACTTC. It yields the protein CASSAGLGNEQYF.

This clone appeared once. The CDR3 DNA reads as TGTGCCAGCAGTTCCTCGACAGGGTCCTACGAGCAGTACTTC. Encoded protein: CASSSSTGSYEQYF. This rearrangement joins TRBV6-6 to TRBJ2-7; TRBD1 matches at 7 bases. Germline CDR1 and CDR2: MNHNY and SVGAGI (reference sequence). The length of the CDR3 is 14 residues. Trimming cost V 4 bases and J 1 base; bases outside gene matches: 4.

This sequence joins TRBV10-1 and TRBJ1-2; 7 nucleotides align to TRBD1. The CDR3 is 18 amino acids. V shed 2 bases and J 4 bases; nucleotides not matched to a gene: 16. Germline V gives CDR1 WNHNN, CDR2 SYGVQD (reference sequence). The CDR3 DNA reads TGCGCCAGCAGTGAGCCAAGATTCCTTAGACAGGGTTCCTATGGCTACACCTTC. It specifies CASSEPRFLRQGSYGYTF.

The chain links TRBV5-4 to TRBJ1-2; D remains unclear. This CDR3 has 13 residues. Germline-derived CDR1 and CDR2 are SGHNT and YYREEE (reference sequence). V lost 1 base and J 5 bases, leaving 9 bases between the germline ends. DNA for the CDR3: TGTGCCAGCAGCTTGCGGTCAGCTTATGGCTACACCTTC. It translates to CASSLRSAYGYTF.